Listed here is a single TCR beta chain. The authors reverse transcribed about 0.45 to 1 ug RNA with random hexamers. It was immunoSEQ multiplex PCR that amplified TCR beta CDR3 across 54 Vbeta and 13 Jbeta. Each CDR3 protein is one row after TCRdb ran MiXCR on the immunoSEQ multiplex PCR reads. The sample shows a few hundred thousand distinct CDR3 sequences, just over 90% of them seen only once. V dropped 4 bases and J dropped 0; count of bases not matched to a gene: 7. There are 18 residues in the CDR3. The germline V gene has CDR1 SGDLS and CDR2 YYNGEE. The data originate from a study of CD8 T cells in Susac syndrome. From blood CD8+ and CD4+ T cells, TCR beta sequences were generated. Purification of the CD8+ and CD4+ T cells relied on negative isolation, and TEMRA cells underwent FACS enrichment.

Sequencing was performed on CD4+ T cells from PBMCs. The rearrangement joins TRBV9 to TRBJ2-1; 13 bases fit TRBD2. This TCR derives from a human donor with multiple sclerosis. The CDR3 DNA reads TGTGCCAGCAGCCGAGGCACTAGCGGGAGGGGCTCCTACAATGAGCAGTTCTTC. It encodes CASSRGTSGRGSYNEQFF.